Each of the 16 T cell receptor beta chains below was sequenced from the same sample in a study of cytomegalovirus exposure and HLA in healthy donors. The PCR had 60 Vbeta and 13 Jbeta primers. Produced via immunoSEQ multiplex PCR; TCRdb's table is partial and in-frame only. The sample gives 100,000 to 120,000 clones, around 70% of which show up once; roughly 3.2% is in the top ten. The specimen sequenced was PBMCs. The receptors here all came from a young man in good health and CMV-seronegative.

The CDR3 DNA reads TGTGCCAGCAGTTCTCCGGGACTCTCCCTTGAAGCTTTCTTT. Protein sequence: CASSSPGLSLEAFF. This sequence joins TRBV28 and TRBJ1-1; perhaps TRBD1 as D (5 bases). V lost 4 bases to trimming and J lost 7 bases, with 16 bases between them. Germline lookup yields CDR1 MDHEN and CDR2 SYDVKM. The CDR3 has 14 residues.

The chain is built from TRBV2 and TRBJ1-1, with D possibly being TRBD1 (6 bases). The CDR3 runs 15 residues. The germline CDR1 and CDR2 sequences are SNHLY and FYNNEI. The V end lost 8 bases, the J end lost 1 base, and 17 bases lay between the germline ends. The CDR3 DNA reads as TGTGCCAGCCAAAAAGGGGGACAAGGGAACACTGAAGCTTTCTTT. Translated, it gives CASQKGGQGNTEAFF.

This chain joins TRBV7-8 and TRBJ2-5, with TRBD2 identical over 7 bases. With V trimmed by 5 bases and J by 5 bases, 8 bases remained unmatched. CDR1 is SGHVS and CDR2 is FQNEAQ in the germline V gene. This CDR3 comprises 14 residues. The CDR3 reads CASSPAGEGETQYF. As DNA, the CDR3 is TGTGCCAGCAGCCCCGCTGGGGAGGGGGAGACCCAGTACTTC.

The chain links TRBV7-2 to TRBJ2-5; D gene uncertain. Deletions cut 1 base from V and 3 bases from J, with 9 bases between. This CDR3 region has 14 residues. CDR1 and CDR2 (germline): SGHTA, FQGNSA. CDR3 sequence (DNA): TGTGCCAGCAGCTTAGAATACGGTGAAGAGACCCAGTACTTC. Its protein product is CASSLEYGEETQYF.

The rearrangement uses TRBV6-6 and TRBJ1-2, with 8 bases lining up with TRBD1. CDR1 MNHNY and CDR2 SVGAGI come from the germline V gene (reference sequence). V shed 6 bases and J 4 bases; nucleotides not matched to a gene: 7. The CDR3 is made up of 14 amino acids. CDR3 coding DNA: TGTGCCAGCAGCTCACAGGGGGAGATCTATGGCTACACCTTC. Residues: CASSSQGEIYGYTF.

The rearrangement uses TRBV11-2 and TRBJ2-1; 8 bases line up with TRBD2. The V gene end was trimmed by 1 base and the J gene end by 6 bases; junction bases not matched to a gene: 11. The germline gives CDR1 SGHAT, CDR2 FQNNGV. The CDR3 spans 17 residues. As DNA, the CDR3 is TGTGCCAGCAGCTTAGGTCTTTGGGGGGCGGGAGGCAATGAGCAGTTCTTC. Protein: CASSLGLWGAGGNEQFF.

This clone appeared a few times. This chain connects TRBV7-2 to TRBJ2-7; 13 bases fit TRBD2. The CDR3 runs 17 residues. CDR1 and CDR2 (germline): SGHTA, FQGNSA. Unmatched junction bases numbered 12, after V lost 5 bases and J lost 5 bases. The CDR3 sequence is CASSLRVLAGGVNEQYF. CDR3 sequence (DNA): TGTGCCAGCAGCCTACGCGTACTAGCGGGAGGGGTGAACGAGCAGTACTTC.

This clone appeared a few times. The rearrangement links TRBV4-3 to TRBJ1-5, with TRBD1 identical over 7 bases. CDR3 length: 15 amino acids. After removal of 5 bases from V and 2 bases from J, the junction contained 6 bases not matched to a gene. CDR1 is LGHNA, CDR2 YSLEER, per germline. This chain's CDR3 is CASSSVTGGNQPQHF. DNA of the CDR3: TGCGCCAGCAGCTCCGTCACAGGGGGCAATCAGCCCCAGCATTTT.

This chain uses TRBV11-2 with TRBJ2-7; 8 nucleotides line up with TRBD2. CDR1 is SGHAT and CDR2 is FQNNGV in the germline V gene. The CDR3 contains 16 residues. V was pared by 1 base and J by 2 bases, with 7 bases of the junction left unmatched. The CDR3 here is CASSLGLLAVTYEQYF. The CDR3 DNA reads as TGTGCCAGCAGCTTAGGGCTACTAGCGGTAACCTACGAGCAGTACTTC.

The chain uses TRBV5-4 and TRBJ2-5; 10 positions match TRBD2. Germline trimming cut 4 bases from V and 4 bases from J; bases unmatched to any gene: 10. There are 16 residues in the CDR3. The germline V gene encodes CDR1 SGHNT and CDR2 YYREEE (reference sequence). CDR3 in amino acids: CASSGRSGRASETQYF. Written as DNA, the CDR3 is TGTGCCAGCAGCGGAAGAAGCGGGAGGGCCTCAGAGACCCAGTACTTC.

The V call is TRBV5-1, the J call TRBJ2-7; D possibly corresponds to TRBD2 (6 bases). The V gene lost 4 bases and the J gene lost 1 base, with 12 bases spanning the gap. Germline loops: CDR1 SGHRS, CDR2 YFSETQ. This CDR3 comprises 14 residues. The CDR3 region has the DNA TGCGCCAGCAGCCCGGGACTTTCTTCCTACGAGCAGTACTTC. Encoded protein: CASSPGLSSYEQYF.

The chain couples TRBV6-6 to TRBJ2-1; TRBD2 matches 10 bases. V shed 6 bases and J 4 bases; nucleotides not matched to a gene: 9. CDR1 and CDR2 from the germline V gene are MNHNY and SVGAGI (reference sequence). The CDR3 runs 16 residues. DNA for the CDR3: TGTGCCAGCAGGACCTTAGCGGGAGGTACTTACAATGAGCAGTTCTTC. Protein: CASRTLAGGTYNEQFF.

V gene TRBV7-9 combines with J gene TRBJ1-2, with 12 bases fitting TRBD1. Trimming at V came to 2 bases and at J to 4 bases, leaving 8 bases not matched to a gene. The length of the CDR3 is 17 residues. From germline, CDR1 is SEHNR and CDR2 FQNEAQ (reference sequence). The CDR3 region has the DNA TGTGCCAGCAGCTTATCGACCGGGACAGGGGGCAGCTATGGCTACACCTTC. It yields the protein CASSLSTGTGGSYGYTF.

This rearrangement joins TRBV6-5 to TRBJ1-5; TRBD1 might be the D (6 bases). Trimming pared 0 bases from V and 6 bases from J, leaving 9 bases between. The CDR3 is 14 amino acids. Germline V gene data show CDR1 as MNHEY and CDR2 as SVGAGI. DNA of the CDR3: TGTGCCAGCAGTTACTCGGGGGCGACTCAGCCCCAGCATTTT. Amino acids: CASSYSGATQPQHF.

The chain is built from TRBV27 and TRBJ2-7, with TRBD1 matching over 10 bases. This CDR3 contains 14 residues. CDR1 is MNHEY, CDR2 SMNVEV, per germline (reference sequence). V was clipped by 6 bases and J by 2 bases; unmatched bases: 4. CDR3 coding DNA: TGTGCCAGCAGCTGGGGACAGGGGCCCTACGAGCAGTACTTC. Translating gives CASSWGQGPYEQYF.

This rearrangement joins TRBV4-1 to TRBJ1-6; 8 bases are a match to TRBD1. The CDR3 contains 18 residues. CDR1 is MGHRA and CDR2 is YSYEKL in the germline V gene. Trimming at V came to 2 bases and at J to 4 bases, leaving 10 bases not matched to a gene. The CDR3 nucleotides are TGCGCCAGCAGCCAATTAGTCCGGACAGGGCAATATAATTCACCCCTCCACTTT. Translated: CASSQLVRTGQYNSPLHF.